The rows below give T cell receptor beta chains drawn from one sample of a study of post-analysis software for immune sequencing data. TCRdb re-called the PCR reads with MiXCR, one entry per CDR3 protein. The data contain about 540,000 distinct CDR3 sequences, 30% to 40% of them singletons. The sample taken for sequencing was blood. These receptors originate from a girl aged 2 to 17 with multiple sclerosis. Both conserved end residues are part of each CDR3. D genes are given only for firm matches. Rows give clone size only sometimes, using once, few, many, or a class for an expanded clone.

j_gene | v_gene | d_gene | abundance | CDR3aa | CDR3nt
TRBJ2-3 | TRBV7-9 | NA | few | CASSRGYADTQYF | TGTGCCAGCAGCCGGGGATATGCAGATACGCAGTATTTT
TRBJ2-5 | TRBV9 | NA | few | CASSVESETQYF | TGTGCCAGCAGCGTAGAAAGCGAGACCCAGTACTTC
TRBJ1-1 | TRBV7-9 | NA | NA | CASSELPRGPGLFTEAFF | TGTGCCAGCAGCGAACTCCCTAGGGGACCTGGACTATTCACTGAAGCTTTCTTT
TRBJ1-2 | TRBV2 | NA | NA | CASSEQNGYTF | TGTGCCAGCAGTGAACAGAATGGCTACACCTTC
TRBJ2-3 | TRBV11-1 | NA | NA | CASGSRGNPGSDTQYF | TGTGCCAGCGGCTCGCGAGGGAATCCTGGATCAGATACGCAGTATTTT
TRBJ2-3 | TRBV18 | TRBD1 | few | CASSPLPRQGITDTQYF | TGTGCCAGCTCACCGCTCCCGAGACAGGGGATAACAGATACGCAGTATTTT
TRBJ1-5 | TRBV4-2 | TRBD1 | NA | CASSRGQGVDQPQHF | TGTGCCAGCAGCCGGGGACAGGGGGTGGATCAGCCCCAGCATTTT
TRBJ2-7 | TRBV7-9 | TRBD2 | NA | CASSLRLSGGKYEQYF | TGTGCCAGTTCCCTAAGGCTTAGCGGGGGGAAATACGAGCAGTACTTC
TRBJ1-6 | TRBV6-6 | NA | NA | CASSYGAPRPPLHF | TGCGCCAGCAGTTACGGGGCCCCACGGCCTCCCCTCCACTTT
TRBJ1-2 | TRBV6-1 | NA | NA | CASSEAPRGAEGYTF | TGTGCCAGCAGTGAAGCCCCCCGGGGCGCGGAGGGCTACACCTTC
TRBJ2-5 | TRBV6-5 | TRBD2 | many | CASSFRGAGGLVETQYF | TGTGCCAGCAGTTTCCGTGGGGCGGGGGGGCTGGTAGAGACCCAGTACTTC
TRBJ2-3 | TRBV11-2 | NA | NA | CASSSTGMGYSTDTQYF | TGTGCCAGCAGCTCAACGGGCATGGGATATAGCACAGATACGCAGTATTTT
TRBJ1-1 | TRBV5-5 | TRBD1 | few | CASSLGTGVYLGTEAFF | TGTGCCAGCAGCTTGGGGACAGGGGTCTACTTGGGCACTGAAGCTTTCTTT
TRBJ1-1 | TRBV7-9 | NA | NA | CASSLPGAGNTEAFF | TGTGCCAGCAGCTTACCGGGGGCAGGGAACACTGAAGCTTTCTTT
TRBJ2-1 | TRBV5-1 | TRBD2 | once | CASSSDATSGGLRSSYNEQFF | TGCGCCAGCAGCTCAGACGCAACTAGCGGGGGGCTTAGGAGCTCCTACAATGAGCAGTTCTTC
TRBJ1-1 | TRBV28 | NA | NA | CASSPNLLEAFF | TGTGCCAGCAGTCCGAACCTCCTGGAAGCTTTCTTT
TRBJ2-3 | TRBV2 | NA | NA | CASPQRGPTDTQYF | TGTGCCAGCCCTCAACGTGGGCCCACAGATACGCAGTATTTT
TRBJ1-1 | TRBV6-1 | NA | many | CAGKPGPLNTEAFF | TGTGCCGGCAAACCGGGACCGTTGAACACTGAAGCTTTCTTT
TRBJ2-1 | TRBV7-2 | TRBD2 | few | CASSPGLAGEDEQFF | TGTGCCAGCAGCCCTGGACTAGCGGGGGAAGATGAGCAGTTCTTC
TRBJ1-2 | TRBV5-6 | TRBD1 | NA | CASSAYQTGAKGYTF | TGTGCCAGCAGCGCTTACCAAACAGGGGCTAAAGGCTACACCTTC
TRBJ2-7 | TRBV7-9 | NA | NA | CASTAGGGAEQYF | TGTGCCAGCACCGCCGGGGGTGGAGCCGAGCAGTACTTC
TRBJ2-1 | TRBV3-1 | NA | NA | CASSQVREEQFF | TGTGCCAGCAGCCAAGTCCGGGAAGAACAGTTCTTC
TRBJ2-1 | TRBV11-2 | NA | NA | CASSLASPRPGEFF | TGTGCCAGCAGCTTAGCCTCCCCCCGGCCGGGCGAGTTCTTC
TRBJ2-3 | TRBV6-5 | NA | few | CASSSAFGLEVTDTQYF | TGTGCCAGCAGTTCCGCTTTTGGACTTGAAGTCACAGATACGCAGTATTTT
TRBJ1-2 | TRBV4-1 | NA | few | CASSHPLGGTYGYTF | TGCGCCAGCAGCCACCCCCTGGGAGGGACCTATGGCTACACCTTC
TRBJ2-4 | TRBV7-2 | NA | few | CASSYTGIHLAKNIQYF | TGTGCCAGCAGCTACACGGGGATACATCTCGCCAAAAACATTCAGTACTTC
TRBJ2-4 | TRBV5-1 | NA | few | CASSLRGDYRDIQYF | TGCGCCAGCAGCTTGAGGGGGGACTATCGGGACATTCAGTACTTC
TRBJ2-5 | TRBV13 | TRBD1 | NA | CASSLGTGAAETQYF | TGTGCCAGCAGCTTAGGGACAGGGGCTGCGGAGACCCAGTACTTC
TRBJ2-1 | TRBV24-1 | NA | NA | CATRGSGSYNEQFF | TGTGCCACCAGGGGATCGGGCTCCTACAATGAGCAGTTCTTC
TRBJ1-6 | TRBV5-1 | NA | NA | CASSLRGSPLHF | TGCGCCAGCAGCTTGCGTGGTTCACCCCTCCACTTT
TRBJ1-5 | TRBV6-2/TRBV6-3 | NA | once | CASSSVRGSGNQPQHF | TGTGCCAGCAGCTCGGTTCGGGGCTCAGGCAATCAGCCCCAGCATTTT
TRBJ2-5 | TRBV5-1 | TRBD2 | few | CASSLDLAEETQYF | TGCGCCAGCAGCTTGGATCTAGCGGAAGAGACCCAGTACTTC
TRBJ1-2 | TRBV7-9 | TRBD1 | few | CASSPSGGGKAGYTF | TGTGCCAGCAGCCCCTCCGGAGGGGGCAAGGCCGGCTACACCTTC
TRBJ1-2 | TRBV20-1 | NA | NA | CSARSTGSNYGYTF | TGCAGTGCTAGATCAACAGGCAGCAACTATGGCTACACCTTC
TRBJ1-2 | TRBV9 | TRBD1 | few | CASSVVPGQGPNYGYTF | TGTGCCAGCAGCGTAGTGCCCGGACAGGGCCCCAACTATGGCTACACCTTC